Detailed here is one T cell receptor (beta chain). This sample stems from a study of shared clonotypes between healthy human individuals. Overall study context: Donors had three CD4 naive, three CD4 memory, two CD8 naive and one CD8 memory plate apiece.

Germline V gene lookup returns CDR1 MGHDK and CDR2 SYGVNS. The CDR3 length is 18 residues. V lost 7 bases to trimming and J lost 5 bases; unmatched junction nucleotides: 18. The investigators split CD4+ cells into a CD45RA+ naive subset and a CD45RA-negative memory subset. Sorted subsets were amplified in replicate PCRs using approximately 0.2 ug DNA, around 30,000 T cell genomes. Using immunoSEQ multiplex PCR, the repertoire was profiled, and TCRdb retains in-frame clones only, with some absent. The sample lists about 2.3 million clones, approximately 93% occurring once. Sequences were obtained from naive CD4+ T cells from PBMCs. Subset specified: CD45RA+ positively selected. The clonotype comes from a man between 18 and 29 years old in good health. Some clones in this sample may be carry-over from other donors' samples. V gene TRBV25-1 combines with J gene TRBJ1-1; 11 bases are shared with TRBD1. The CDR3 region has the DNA TGTGCCAGCATTGGAGGACAGGGGGCGCGGGCTGGGAGGACTGAAGCTTTCTTT. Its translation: CASIGGQGARAGRTEAFF.